The sequence of this T cell receptor beta chain was determined in a study of regulatory T cells in long-lasting Graves disease. Time point meaning: persistent/refractory GD, antithyroid drugs over 5 years with positive TRAb. RNA isolated from PBMCs was used to make the TCR library. Patients all came to the study from an endocrinology department in Xi'an, China. A blood draw put approximately 9 milliliters of peripheral blood into EDTA tubes. The V end lost 5 bases, the J end lost 0 bases, and 11 bases lay between the germline ends. CDR3 length: 14 amino acids. The germline CDR1 and CDR2 sequences are MDHEN and SYDVKM. Arm-PCR of CDR3 regions and iRepertoire HTBI primers were the basis on which TCR beta libraries were built. TCRdb analysed the multiplex PCR reads with MiXCR anew, one entry per CDR3 protein. The sample has 300,000 to 500,000 distinct CDR3 sequences; about a fifth are singletons. Study-wide results and caveats: Thyroid tissue was not studied; only peripheral blood was. The study found lower TCR diversity in persistent Graves' patients than in newly diagnosed ones.

This clonotype was seen ten or more times. Its antigen is unidentified. The sequencing here drew on peripheral blood mononuclear cells (PBMCs), taken when the disease was refractory, from a patient treated with antithyroid drugs. The TCR was taken from a female donor with Graves disease. The chain joins TRBV28 to TRBJ2-7, with D tentatively TRBD2 (7 bases). The CDR3 DNA is TGTGCCAGCAGTAGGGGGGGATTCTCCTACGAGCAGTACTTC. Amino acid sequence: CASSRGGFSYEQYF.